The 15 T cell receptor beta chains below all came from one sample that was sequenced in a study of blood T cell repertoires in COVID-19. Here immunoSEQ multiplex PCR was the method, and the copy in TCRdb shows in-frame clones only, minus some. The sample yields around 500,000 clones, approximately 83% seen once. The sample was peripheral blood. The receptors were gathered from a human donor in a cohort sampled during active COVID-19.

The chain has TRBV29-1 and TRBJ2-5; D not resolved. Between the trimmed V and J ends, which lost 0 bases and 5 bases, there was a span of 7 bases. CDR1 and CDR2 (germline): SQVTM, ANQGSEA. The CDR3 extends over 12 amino acids. The CDR3 region is CSVEEFRETQYF. The CDR3 nucleotides read TGCAGCGTTGAAGAATTCAGGGAGACCCAGTACTTC.

The chain uses TRBV2 and TRBJ2-7; D is ambiguous. Germline V gene lookup returns CDR1 SNHLY and CDR2 FYNNEI. The CDR3 is made up of 11 amino acids. V was pared by 7 bases and J by 4 bases, with 8 bases between. The CDR3 sequence: CASTRVYEQYF. Written as DNA, the CDR3 is TGTGCCAGCACCCGAGTGTACGAGCAGTACTTC.

Details on this clone: Other DNA sequences in this sample translate to the same CDR3. V gene TRBV29-1 combines with J gene TRBJ1-3; perhaps TRBD1 as D (6 bases). The CDR3 extends over 13 amino acids. Germline values: CDR1 SQVTM, CDR2 ANQGSEA. V lost 7 bases, J lost 0 bases, and 10 bases lay in between. The DNA for the CDR3 is TGCAGCGCCACAGGGTTCTCTGGAAACACCATATATTTT. Translated, it gives CSATGFSGNTIYF.

The chain uses TRBV7-2 and TRBJ1-4, with 8 bases that match TRBD1. J was trimmed by 7 bases and V by 8 bases; bases with no gene match: 12. Germline V lookup: CDR1 SGHTA, CDR2 FQGNSA. The length of the CDR3 is 15 residues. CDR3 sequence: CASVAGAGGVEKLFF. CDR3 bases: TGTGCCAGCGTTGCGGGGGCAGGGGGCGTTGAAAAACTGTTTTTT.

This chain uses TRBV6-5 with TRBJ1-3; 8 positions agree with TRBD1. The J segment lost 9 bases and the V segment lost 2 bases, leaving 3 bases of the junction unmatched. In germline, CDR1 is MNHEY, CDR2 SVGAGI. The CDR3 loop spans 13 amino acids. The CDR3 is CASSYTGGSTIYF. The CDR3 DNA sequence: TGTGCCAGCAGTTACACAGGGGGGAGCACCATATATTTT.

This clone was observed once. The chain joins TRBV25-1 to TRBJ2-4; D is unresolved. Germline lookup yields CDR1 MGHDK and CDR2 SYGVNS. The CDR3 is made up of 14 amino acids. Deletions cut 3 bases from V and 4 bases from J, with 10 bases between. The CDR3 region is CASSDSASKNIQYF. The CDR3 region has the DNA TGTGCCAGCAGTGACAGCGCATCAAAAAACATTCAGTACTTC.

The chain links TRBV3-1 (or the pseudogene TRBV3-2) to TRBJ1-2, with D possibly being TRBD1 (5 bases). There are 13 residues in the CDR3. Trimming removed 4 bases from V and 8 bases from J, with 14 bases in between. Germline assignment: CDR1 LGHDT and CDR2 YNNKEL (reference sequence). The DNA of the CDR3 is TGTGCCAGCAGCCCACAGGAGGGGAGGGGCTACACCTTC. It codes for CASSPQEGRGYTF.

The chain is built from TRBV2 and TRBJ1-4; D remains unclear. Germline V gene data show CDR1 as SNHLY and CDR2 as FYNNEI. CDR3 length: 13 amino acids. Deletions cut 8 bases from V and 8 bases from J, with 15 bases between. CDR3 residues: CASQGVAGEKLFF. Written as DNA, the CDR3 is TGTGCCAGCCAAGGAGTAGCTGGCGAAAAACTGTTTTTT.

This clone was seen only once. J is TRBJ1-5 and V is TRBV30; no definite D call. V was trimmed by 5 bases and J by 4 bases, leaving 18 bases between them. The V gene's germline CDR1 is GTSNPN and CDR2 SVGIG (reference sequence). CDR3 size: 15 residues. In nucleotides, the CDR3 is TGTGCCTGGGGTCGGACGGGGAAAGGTAATCAGCCCCAGCATTTT. Residues: CAWGRTGKGNQPQHF.

The chain is built from TRBV3-1 (or the pseudogene TRBV3-2) and TRBJ2-7; 8 bases align to TRBD2. Germline assignment: CDR1 LGHDT and CDR2 YNNKEL (reference sequence). The CDR3 totals 15 residues. Germline trimming cut 1 base from V and 4 bases from J; bases unmatched to any gene: 6. The CDR3 protein is CASSQGESSGYEQYF. The CDR3, as DNA: TGTGCCAGCAGCCAAGGTGAGTCTAGCGGGTACGAGCAGTACTTC.

The chain links TRBV27 to TRBJ1-4; 9 nucleotides line up with TRBD1. Germline V gene data show CDR1 as MNHEY and CDR2 as SMNVEV (reference sequence). Germline trimming cut 5 bases from V and 5 bases from J; bases unmatched to any gene: 6. The CDR3 covers 15 residues. The CDR3, as DNA: TGTGCCAGCAGTCTGTGGACAGGGGCAAATGAAAAACTGTTTTTT. Its protein is CASSLWTGANEKLFF. The full variable domain, rest sourced from reference TRBV27 and TRBJ1-4, is EAQVTQNPRYLITVTGKKLTVTCSQNMNHEYMSWYRQDPGLGLRQIYYSMNVEVTDKGDVPEGYKVSRKEKRNFPLILESPSPNQTSLYFCASSLWTGANEKLFFGSGTQLSVL.

The J gene is TRBJ2-3, the V gene TRBV19; D possibly corresponds to TRBD1 (6 bases). The CDR3 has 14 residues. The germline V gene has CDR1 LNHDA and CDR2 SQIVND (reference sequence). Trimming pared 4 bases from V and 6 bases from J, leaving 14 bases between. The CDR3 sequence: CASSTLGTFDTQYF. CDR3 in DNA: TGTGCCAGTAGTACACTGGGGACATTTGATACGCAGTATTTT.

The chain has TRBV27 and TRBJ1-5; the D is unclear. The germline gives CDR1 MNHEY, CDR2 SMNVEV (reference sequence). The CDR3 contains 13 residues. Trimming took off 5 bases at V and 3 bases at J, with 8 bases between the two ends. CDR3 sequence (DNA): TGTGCCAGCAGTACCCAGATCAATCAGCCCCAGCATTTT. This translates into CASSTQINQPQHF.

This clone appeared a single time. The chain recombines TRBV3-1 (or the pseudogene TRBV3-2) with TRBJ1-4; TRBD1 matches at 9 bases. This CDR3 is 17 amino acids long. The junction had 6 bases not matched to a gene; V was cut back by 4 bases and J by 0 bases. Looked up from germline, CDR1 is LGHDT and CDR2 is YNNKEL (reference sequence). The CDR3 bases are TGTGCCAGCAGCCCCTGGACAGGGGAATCAACTAATGAAAAACTGTTTTTT. Its protein is CASSPWTGESTNEKLFF.

This chain uses TRBV11-3 with TRBJ2-7; TRBD2 matches 8 bases. The CDR3 is 13 amino acids. Unmatched junction bases numbered 0, after V lost 3 bases and J lost 2 bases. Germline V lookup: CDR1 SGHNT, CDR2 YENEEA. In DNA, the CDR3 is TGTGCCAGCAGCTTTAGCGGGACCTACGAGCAGTACTTC. Protein: CASSFSGTYEQYF.